These T cell receptor beta chains were read from a single sample in a study of identical twins. MiXCR was run by TCRdb on the 5' RACE reads, yielding one entry per CDR3 protein. This sample carries about 890,000 distinct CDR3 sequences, 9% to 15% of them seen once, and the ten largest clones take about 1.5%. These data were also filed under a second study, of yellow fever vaccine responses in identical twins.

The sequenced sample consisted of PBMCs. The receptors here all came from a woman aged 18-30 years in good health. Both conserved end residues are trimmed from each CDR3.

v_gene: TRBV9
j_gene: TRBJ1-5
CDR3aa: ASSASYSNQPQH

v_gene: TRBV5-1
j_gene: TRBJ1-6
CDR3aa: ASSYGLGHPYSPLH

v_gene: TRBV10-3
j_gene: TRBJ1-5
CDR3aa: AISESTGRMDQPQH

v_gene: TRBV20-1
j_gene: TRBJ2-2
CDR3aa: SARGRPSGNTGELF

v_gene: TRBV20-1
j_gene: TRBJ1-1
CDR3aa: SASGPFQKGTANTEAF

v_gene: TRBV29-1
j_gene: TRBJ2-3
CDR3aa: SVAGSQGATDTQY

v_gene: TRBV21-1
j_gene: TRBJ2-3
CDR3aa: ASPQGGGEADTQY

v_gene: TRBV12-3/TRBV12-4
j_gene: TRBJ2-7
CDR3aa: ASSLGGFEQY

v_gene: TRBV29-1
j_gene: TRBJ2-7
CDR3aa: SVEGGPGTGDYEQY

v_gene: TRBV2
j_gene: TRBJ2-2
CDR3aa: ASSEVTGEGGELF

v_gene: TRBV5-6
j_gene: TRBJ2-4
CDR3aa: ASSQRIAKNIQY

v_gene: TRBV12-3/TRBV12-4
j_gene: TRBJ2-7
CDR3aa: ASSKTRGGYEQY

v_gene: TRBV28
j_gene: TRBJ1-4
CDR3aa: ATWSFNEKLF

v_gene: TRBV15
j_gene: TRBJ2-3
CDR3aa: ATSRGREGTDTQY

v_gene: TRBV10-3
j_gene: TRBJ2-1
CDR3aa: AIRGTSGDNEQF

v_gene: TRBV7-9
j_gene: TRBJ2-1
CDR3aa: ASSFNSGRARNEQF

v_gene: TRBV20-1
j_gene: TRBJ2-5
CDR3aa: SGISGGGETQY

v_gene: TRBV28
j_gene: TRBJ2-3
CDR3aa: ASSFSRDWGFSTDTQY

v_gene: TRBV29-1
j_gene: TRBJ2-7
CDR3aa: SARASGSYEQY

v_gene: TRBV15
j_gene: TRBJ2-5
CDR3aa: ATSSGVSRETQY

v_gene: TRBV5-4
j_gene: TRBJ2-1
CDR3aa: ASSTDYNEQF

v_gene: TRBV28
j_gene: TRBJ1-6
CDR3aa: ASSPTWPSSPLH

v_gene: TRBV24-1
j_gene: TRBJ2-2
CDR3aa: ATGQTRELF